A selection of T cell receptor beta chains follows, all from one sample in a study of prognosis after radiotherapy for stage I lung cancer. Each CDR3 protein gets one entry after TCRdb re-called the multiplex PCR reads with MiXCR. The sample has about 22,000 distinct CDR3 sequences, approximately 45% seen once. This specimen consisted of PBMCs, obtained before or after stereotactic body radiation therapy (not recorded which). The receptors shown here come from a donor over 45 with non-small cell lung cancer. Each CDR3 is given with its conserved first and last residue. A D gene is named only where the DNA matches it firmly. A row's size may be missing; if present it is once, few, many or a size class.

J gene,D gene,V gene,clone size,CDR3 DNA,CDR3 protein
TRBJ2-2,NA,TRBV20-1,NA,TGCAGTGCTAGAGATGCGGGGCGGGGTAACACCGGGGAGCTGTTTTTT,CSARDAGRGNTGELFF
TRBJ1-3,NA,TRBV7-9,many,TGTGCCAGCAGCCTCGGGAACACCATATATTTT,CASSLGNTIYF
TRBJ1-2,TRBD1,TRBV7-2,medium-sized,TGTGCCAGCAGCCCATGGGGACAGGGTGTCTATGGCTACACCTTC,CASSPWGQGVYGYTF
TRBJ1-5,NA,TRBV28,few,TGTGCCAGCAGGGACACCCAACGGCCCCAGCATTTT,CASRDTQRPQHF
TRBJ2-7,TRBD2,TRBV6-1,NA,TGTGCCAGCAAGGGGCGGGAGGGCGCCTACGAGCAGTACTTC,CASKGREGAYEQYF
TRBJ1-2,NA,TRBV18,many,TGTGCCAGCTCACTCAGTCCCCGGGCCGGCTATGGCTACACCTTC,CASSLSPRAGYGYTF
TRBJ1-1,NA,TRBV18,many,TGTGCCAGCTCACCCCAGGGTGTGAACACTGAAGCTTTCTTT,CASSPQGVNTEAFF
TRBJ2-3,NA,TRBV19,NA,TGTGCCAGTAGGTCCCATCTGGGGTCCACAGATACGCAGTATTTT,CASRSHLGSTDTQYF
TRBJ2-5,TRBD1,TRBV24-1,NA,TGTGCCACTCCTAGGGGACAGAACCTAAGGGAGACCCAGTACTTC,CATPRGQNLRETQYF
TRBJ2-5,NA,TRBV5-1,many,TGCGCCAGCAGCTTGGAAATGGGGGGTCGAGAGACCCAGTACTTC,CASSLEMGGRETQYF
TRBJ1-2,NA,TRBV5-4,many,TGTGCCAGCAGCTTCGGGACCGAAGGCTACACCTTC,CASSFGTEGYTF
TRBJ1-6,TRBD1,TRBV6-1,many,TGTGCCGGCACGGTAACAGGGGACAATTCACCCCTCCACTTT,CAGTVTGDNSPLHF
TRBJ1-6,NA,TRBV7-9,NA,TGTGCCAGCAGCCCCCAGTGGTCCAAAAATAATTCACCCCTCCACTTT,CASSPQWSKNNSPLHF
TRBJ2-2,TRBD1,TRBV7-3,many,TGTGCCACCTTACAGGGGAACCCGAACACCGGGGAGCTGTTTTTT,CATLQGNPNTGELFF
TRBJ2-2,NA,TRBV19,many,TGTGCCAGTAGTCCCCCGTTCAGGGTCGGGGAGCTGTTTTTT,CASSPPFRVGELFF
TRBJ2-5,NA,TRBV20-1,many,TGCAGTGCTAGAGATCGCCCAGGGCGGGAGACCCAGTACTTC,CSARDRPGRETQYF
TRBJ2-3,TRBD2,TRBV5-1,many,TGCGCCAGCAGCTTGTGGGGGGGTGCTAGCACAGATACGCAGTATTTT,CASSLWGGASTDTQYF
TRBJ1-2,TRBD1,TRBV6-1,few,TGTGCCAGCAGTGAAATCGTGGACAGGGTCTACTATGGCTACACCTTC,CASSEIVDRVYYGYTF
TRBJ1-2,TRBD1,TRBV5-1,NA,TGCGCCAGCAGCTTGGCCCCAGGGGGAGCTAACTATGGCTACACCTTC,CASSLAPGGANYGYTF
TRBJ2-1,NA,TRBV15,many,TGTGCCACCAGCTATATTCGGGACTCCCTGGCTGAGCAGTTCTTC,CATSYIRDSLAEQFF
TRBJ2-3,NA,TRBV29-1,NA,TGCAGCGTTAGGCGCACAGATACGCAGTATTTT,CSVRRTDTQYF
TRBJ2-3,TRBD2,TRBV12-3/TRBV12-4,medium-sized,TGTGCCAGCAGTTACGGGGGGTTCTCCTCAACGCAGTATTTT,CASSYGGFSSTQYF
TRBJ1-2,NA,TRBV7-9,many,TGTGCCAGCAGCTTAGTTGGTGGGGTAGGGGAAGGCTACACCTTC,CASSLVGGVGEGYTF
TRBJ1-6,NA,TRBV12-3/TRBV12-4,NA,TGTGCCAGCAGACGGGGGTGGGATTCACCCCTCCACTTT,CASRRGWDSPLHF
TRBJ2-7,NA,TRBV6-1,NA,TGTGCCAGCAGTAGGGACGAATGGTACGAGCGGTACTTC,CASSRDEWYERYF
TRBJ1-5,NA,TRBV6-2/TRBV6-3,many,TGTGCCAGCAGTTACTCGGCCTTTAATCAGCCCCAGCATTTT,CASSYSAFNQPQHF
TRBJ2-5,TRBD2,TRBV7-2,few,TGTGCCAGCAGCTTAGCGGGAGCGGGGGAGACCCAGTACTTC,CASSLAGAGETQYF
TRBJ2-5,TRBD1,TRBV2,many,TGTGCCAGCAGTAGACAGGGCCGAGAGACCCAGTACTTC,CASSRQGRETQYF
TRBJ2-2,NA,TRBV19,NA,TGTGCCAGTATCGGCGGCAGTCTCCTCGGGGAGCTGTTTTTT,CASIGGSLLGELFF
TRBJ2-5,NA,TRBV12-3/TRBV12-4,many,TGTGCCAGCACCAATCAAGGGGAGACCCAGTACTTC,CASTNQGETQYF
TRBJ1-3,NA,TRBV5-1,NA,TGCGCCAGCAGCGAAGGAACCGGGTTATACTCTGGAAACACCATATATTTT,CASSEGTGLYSGNTIYF
TRBJ2-6,NA,TRBV5-6,many,TGTGCCAGCAGCTTGTCGAGCTCTGGGGCCAACGTCCTGACTTTC,CASSLSSSGANVLTF
TRBJ1-1,NA,TRBV6-1,NA,TGTGGCAGCAGAAGTGGGGGGGCGGACACTGAAGATTTCTTT,CGSRSGGADTEDFF
TRBJ1-1,NA,TRBV7-9,many,TGTGCCAGCAGCTTCGGCCAGGGGTCCACTGAAGCTTTCTTT,CASSFGQGSTEAFF
TRBJ2-1,NA,TRBV24-1,NA,TGTGCCACCAGTGATCGGGACAAGTCCCTCTACAATGAGCAGTTCTTC,CATSDRDKSLYNEQFF
TRBJ2-7,TRBD2,TRBV5-1,many,TGCGCCAGCAGAGACGGACTAGCGGATCTCTACGAGCAGTACTTC,CASRDGLADLYEQYF
TRBJ2-1,NA,TRBV24-1,NA,TGTGCCACCGGAAGGGGGGGGTCAATTGGTGAGCAGTTCTTC,CATGRGGSIGEQFF
TRBJ2-5,TRBD2,TRBV7-8,many,TGTGCCAGCAGCTTGATGCGGGGGGTGGGGGAGACCCAGTACTTC,CASSLMRGVGETQYF
TRBJ1-5,NA,TRBV27,medium-sized,TGTGCCAGCAGTTTAATCAGGGGTCGGCAGCCCCAGCATTTT,CASSLIRGRQPQHF
TRBJ2-3,NA,TRBV20-1,many,TGCAGTGCTAGCCGGGGGGCCGGCACAGATACGCAGTATTTT,CSASRGAGTDTQYF
TRBJ1-5,NA,TRBV7-9,many,TGTGCCAGCAGCGACGAATTAGGTTACCGCAATCAGCCCCAGCATTTT,CASSDELGYRNQPQHF
TRBJ1-5,NA,TRBV28,medium-sized,TGTGCCAGCAGTTTACCCACAGAGCCCCAGCATTTT,CASSLPTEPQHF
TRBJ1-5,NA,TRBV28,few,TGTGCCAGTTGCGACACTAGCAATCAGCCCCAGCATTTT,CASCDTSNQPQHF
TRBJ1-5,NA,TRBV20-1,many,TGCAGTGTGAGGAAGAGGGGCAATCAGCCCCAGCATTTT,CSVRKRGNQPQHF
TRBJ2-7,NA,TRBV7-7,many,TGTGCCAGCAGCTTAGACCTTTTCTCCTACGAGCAGTACTTC,CASSLDLFSYEQYF
TRBJ2-7,NA,TRBV20-1,NA,TGCAGTGCTAGCGCCCACTCCTACGAGCAGTACTTC,CSASAHSYEQYF
TRBJ1-3,NA,TRBV20-1,few,TGCAGTATAGTCCAAAGTTCTGGAAACACCATATATTTT,CSIVQSSGNTIYF
TRBJ1-4,TRBD1,TRBV5-6,many,TGTGCCAGCAGCTGGGGGCCGGGACAGGGTACTGAAAAACTGTTTTTT,CASSWGPGQGTEKLFF
TRBJ2-2,NA,TRBV20-1,once,TGCAGTGCACTCGGGACCGCGAACACCGGGGAGCTGTTTTTT,CSALGTANTGELFF
TRBJ2-6,NA,TRBV10-3,NA,TGTGCCATCAGTTGTCAGGCGGGCGGTGCCAACGTCCTGACTTTC,CAISCQAGGANVLTF
TRBJ2-3,NA,TRBV11-3,once,TGTGCCAGCAGCTCACAGGGTACGGTAGATACGCATTATTTT,CASSSQGTVDTHYF
TRBJ1-6,NA,TRBV20-1,many,TGCAGTGCTAGAGTCGCAGACTATAATTCACCCCTCCACTTT,CSARVADYNSPLHF
TRBJ2-5,TRBD2,TRBV30,NA,TGTGCCTGGAGTGTATCAGCGGGAGCCTGGGAGACCCAGTACTTC,CAWSVSAGAWETQYF
TRBJ2-3,NA,TRBV11-2,many,TGTGCCAGCAGCTTAGGGCCAATTAGCACAGATACGCAGTATTTT,CASSLGPISTDTQYF
TRBJ2-2,NA,TRBV18,NA,TGTGCCAGCTCACCACCGCGGGGAAACACCGGGGAGCTGTTTTTT,CASSPPRGNTGELFF